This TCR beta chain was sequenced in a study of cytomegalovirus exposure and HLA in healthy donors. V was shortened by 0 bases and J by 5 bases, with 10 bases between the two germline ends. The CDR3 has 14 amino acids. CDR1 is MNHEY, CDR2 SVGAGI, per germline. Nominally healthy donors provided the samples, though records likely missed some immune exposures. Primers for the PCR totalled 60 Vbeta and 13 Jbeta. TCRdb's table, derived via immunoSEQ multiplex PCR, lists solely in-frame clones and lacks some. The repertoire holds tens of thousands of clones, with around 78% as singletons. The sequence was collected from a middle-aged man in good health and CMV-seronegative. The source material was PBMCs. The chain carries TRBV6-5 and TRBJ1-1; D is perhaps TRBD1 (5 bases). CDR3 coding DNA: TGTGCCAGCAGTTACTCACAGGCGTATACTGAAGCTTTCTTT. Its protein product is CASSYSQAYTEAFF.